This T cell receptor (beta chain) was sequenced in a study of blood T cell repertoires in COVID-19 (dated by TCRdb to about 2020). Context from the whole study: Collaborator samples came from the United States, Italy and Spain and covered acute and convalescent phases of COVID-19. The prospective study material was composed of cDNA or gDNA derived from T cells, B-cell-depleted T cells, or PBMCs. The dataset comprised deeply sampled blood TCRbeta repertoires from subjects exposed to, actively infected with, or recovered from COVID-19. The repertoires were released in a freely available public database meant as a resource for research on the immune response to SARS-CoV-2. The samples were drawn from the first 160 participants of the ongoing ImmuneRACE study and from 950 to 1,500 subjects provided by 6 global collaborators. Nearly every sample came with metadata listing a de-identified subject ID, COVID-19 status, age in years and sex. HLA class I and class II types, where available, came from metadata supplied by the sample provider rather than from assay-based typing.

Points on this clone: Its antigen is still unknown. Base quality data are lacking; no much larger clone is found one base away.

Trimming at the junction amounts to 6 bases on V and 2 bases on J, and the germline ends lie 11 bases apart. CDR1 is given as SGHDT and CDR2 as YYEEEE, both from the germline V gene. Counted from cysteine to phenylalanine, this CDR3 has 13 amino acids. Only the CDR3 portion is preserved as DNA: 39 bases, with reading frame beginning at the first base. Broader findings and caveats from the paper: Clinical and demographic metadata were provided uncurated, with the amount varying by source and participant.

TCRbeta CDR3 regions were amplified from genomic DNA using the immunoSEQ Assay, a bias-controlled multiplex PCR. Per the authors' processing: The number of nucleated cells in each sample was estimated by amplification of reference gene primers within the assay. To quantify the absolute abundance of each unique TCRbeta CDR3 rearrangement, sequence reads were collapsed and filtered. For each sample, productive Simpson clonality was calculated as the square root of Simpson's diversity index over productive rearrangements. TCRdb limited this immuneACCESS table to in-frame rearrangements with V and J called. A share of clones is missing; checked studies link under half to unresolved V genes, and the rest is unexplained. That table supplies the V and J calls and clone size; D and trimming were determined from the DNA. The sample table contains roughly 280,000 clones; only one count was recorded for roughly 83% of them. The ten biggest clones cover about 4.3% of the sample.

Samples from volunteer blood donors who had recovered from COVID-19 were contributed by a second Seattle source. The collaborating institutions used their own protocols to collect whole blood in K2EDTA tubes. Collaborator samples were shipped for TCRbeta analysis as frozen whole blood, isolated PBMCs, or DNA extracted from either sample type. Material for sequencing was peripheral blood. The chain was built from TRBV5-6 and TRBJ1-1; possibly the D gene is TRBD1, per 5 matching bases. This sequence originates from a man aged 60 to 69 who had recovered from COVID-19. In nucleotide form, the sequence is TGTGCCAGCACGAGGACACTTAACACTGAAGCTTTCTTT. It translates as CASTRTLNTEAFF.